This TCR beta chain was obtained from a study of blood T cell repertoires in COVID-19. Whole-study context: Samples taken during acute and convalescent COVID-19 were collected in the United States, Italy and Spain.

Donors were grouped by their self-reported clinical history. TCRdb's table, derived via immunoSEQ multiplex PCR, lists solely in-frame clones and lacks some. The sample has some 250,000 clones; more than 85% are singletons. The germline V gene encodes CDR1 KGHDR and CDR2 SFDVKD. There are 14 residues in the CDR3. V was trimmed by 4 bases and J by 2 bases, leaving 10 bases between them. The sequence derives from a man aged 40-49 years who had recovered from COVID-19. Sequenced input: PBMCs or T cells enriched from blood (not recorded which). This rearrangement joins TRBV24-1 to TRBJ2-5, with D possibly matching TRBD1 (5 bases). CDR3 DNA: TGTGCCACCAGTGACTTGGACACTCAAGAGACCCAGTACTTC. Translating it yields CATSDLDTQETQYF.